The following is a TCR beta chain sequence with its context. The data derive from a study of blood T cell repertoires in COVID-19. About the research overall: There were acute and convalescent COVID-19 samples, and they came from the United States, Italy and Spain. T cells, B-cell-depleted T cells, or PBMCs provided the cDNA or gDNA that served as material.

In the original analysis: Quantification of nucleated cells was approximated via reference gene primer amplification. Profiled with immunoSEQ multiplex PCR; TCRdb holds only in-frame clones, not every one. V and J calls and clone size are copied from that table; D and trimming were computed from the DNA. This sample has some 30,000 clones, with 65% to 90% found just once. J gave up 0 bases and V 1 base, and 13 bases lay outside the gene matches. The CDR3 runs 21 residues. Per germline, CDR1 SGHTA and CDR2 FQGTGA. Sequencing was carried out using peripheral blood. V gene TRBV7-3 combines with J gene TRBJ2-5; 14 bases align to TRBD2. The sequence came from a man in his 60s with active COVID-19. The CDR3 loop reads CASSLRPPGTSGSQYQETQYF. Here the CDR3 DNA reads TGTGCCAGCAGCTTAAGGCCACCCGGGACTAGCGGGAGCCAGTACCAAGAGACCCAGTACTTC.